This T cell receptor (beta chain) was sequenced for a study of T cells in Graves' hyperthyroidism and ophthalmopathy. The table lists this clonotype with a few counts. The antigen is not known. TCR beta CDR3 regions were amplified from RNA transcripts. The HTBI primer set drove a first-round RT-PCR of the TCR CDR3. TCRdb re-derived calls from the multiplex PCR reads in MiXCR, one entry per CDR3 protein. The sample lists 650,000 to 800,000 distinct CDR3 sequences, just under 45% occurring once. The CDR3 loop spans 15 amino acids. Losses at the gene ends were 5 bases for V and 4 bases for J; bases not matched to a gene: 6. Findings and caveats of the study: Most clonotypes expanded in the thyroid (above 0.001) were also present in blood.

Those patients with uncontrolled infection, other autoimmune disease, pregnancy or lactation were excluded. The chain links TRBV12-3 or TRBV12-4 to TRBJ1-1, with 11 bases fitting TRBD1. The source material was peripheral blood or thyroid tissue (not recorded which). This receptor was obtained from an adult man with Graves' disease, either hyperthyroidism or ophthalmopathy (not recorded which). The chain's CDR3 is CASSDSGTGGTEAFF. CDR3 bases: TGTGCCAGCAGTGACTCCGGGACAGGGGGCACTGAAGCTTTCTTT.